The 27 T cell receptor beta chains below come from one sample, sequenced in a study of blood T cell repertoires in COVID-19. Clones were sequenced by immunoSEQ multiplex PCR, and TCRdb holds only the in-frame ones, with some missing. This table holds hundreds of thousands of clones, around 86% found once. Sequenced: peripheral blood. These receptors originate from a woman in her thirties or forties who had recovered from COVID-19.

The genes are TRBV6-5 and TRBJ2-5, with 9 bases lining up with TRBD1. V shed 5 bases and J 6 bases; nucleotides not matched to a gene: 4. CDR3 length: 13 amino acids. Germline V gives CDR1 MNHEY, CDR2 SVGAGI. In DNA, the CDR3 is TGTGCCAGCAGTATGGACAGGGGACAGACCCAGTACTTC. Protein sequence: CASSMDRGQTQYF.

This sequence joins TRBV29-1 and TRBJ1-2, with D possibly TRBD1 on 5 matching bases. Looked up from germline, CDR1 is SQVTM and CDR2 is ANQGSEA. The CDR3 is made up of 13 amino acids. The ends were cut back, 3 bases at V and 5 bases at J, with 13 bases in the middle. The CDR3 protein is CSVEASRGYGYTF. In nucleotides, the CDR3 is TGCAGCGTTGAGGCCAGTAGGGGTTATGGCTACACCTTC.

The V and J genes are TRBV6-5 and TRBJ2-5; 7 bases are shared with TRBD1. CDR3 size: 12 residues. Germline CDR1 and CDR2: MNHEY and SVGAGI. V was pared by 7 bases and J by 12 bases, with 11 bases of the junction left unmatched. CDR3 DNA: TGTGCCAGCAAACTGCCGGGACAGTCCGAGTACTTC. It translates to CASKLPGQSEYF.

The chain combines TRBV5-1 with TRBJ1-2; 7 nucleotides match TRBD1. There are 13 residues in the CDR3. Germline loops: CDR1 SGHRS, CDR2 YFSETQ. Trimming at V came to 4 bases and at J to 5 bases, leaving 5 bases not matched to a gene. CDR3 DNA sequence: TGCGCCAGCAGCCCGACAGGGCCATATGGCTACACCTTC. Its translation: CASSPTGPYGYTF.

The rearrangement links TRBV5-1 to TRBJ2-4; a weak D match, TRBD1 (5 bases). This CDR3 is 16 amino acids long. Germline V gene data show CDR1 as SGHRS and CDR2 as YFSETQ. V was shortened by 0 bases and J by 1 base, with 11 bases between the two germline ends. CDR3 nucleotide sequence: TGCGCCAGCAGCTTGGGACCAGGGATGGCCAAAAACATTCAGTACTTC. This translates into CASSLGPGMAKNIQYF.

This clone was counted once. This chain uses TRBV6-1 with TRBJ1-2, with 8 bases that match TRBD1. The CDR3 spans 15 residues. The germline V gene encodes CDR1 MNHNS and CDR2 SASEGT. With 3 bases clipped from V and 8 bases from J, the junction kept 11 bases outside the gene matches. The CDR3 is CASSESLRGLRGYTF. The CDR3, as DNA: TGTGCCAGCAGTGAGTCCCTCAGGGGGCTAAGGGGCTACACCTTC.

The rearrangement uses TRBV6-5 and TRBJ1-6; no clear D gene. CDR1 is MNHEY and CDR2 is SVGAGI in the germline V gene. Deletions cut 3 bases from V and 8 bases from J, with 5 bases between. The length of the CDR3 is 12 residues. The CDR3 nucleotides read TGTGCCAGCAGTTATATTGATTCACCCCTCCACTTT. It codes for CASSYIDSPLHF.

Details on this clone: One end of the junction fails to match germline, which may point to a read error. This chain connects TRBV7-7 to TRBJ2-5, with 11 positions matching TRBD2. CDR1 is SSHAT and CDR2 is FNYEAQ in the germline V gene (reference sequence). The CDR3 covers 15 residues. CDR3 sequence: CASSSLSGGAWAQYF. CDR3 DNA: TGTGCTAGCAGCTCTCTTAGCGGGGGGGCTTGGGCCCAGTACTTC.

The gene calls are TRBV13 and TRBJ1-4, with a weak D call TRBD1 (5 bases). Germline V lookup: CDR1 PRHDT, CDR2 FYEKMQ (reference sequence). The CDR3 totals 13 residues. Trimming stripped 2 bases from V and 8 bases from J, with 9 bases between. The CDR3 nucleotides read TGTGCCAGCAGCTTACAGGGAGGGGAAAAACTGTTTTTT. Protein product: CASSLQGGEKLFF.

This sequence joins TRBV7-8 and TRBJ1-2; 9 nucleotides align to TRBD1. With V trimmed by 1 base and J by 0 bases, 3 bases remained unmatched. Germline V lookup: CDR1 SGHVS, CDR2 FQNEAQ. CDR3 length: 16 amino acids. The CDR3 reads CASSLGRDRANYGYTF. DNA of the CDR3: TGTGCCAGCAGCTTAGGACGGGACAGGGCTAACTATGGCTACACCTTC.

The V call is TRBV5-1, the J call TRBJ1-3, with TRBD1 identical over 7 bases. Trimming took 4 bases from V and 4 from J; bases not matched to a gene: 11. CDR1 is SGHRS and CDR2 is YFSETQ in the germline V gene. The CDR3 length is 16 residues. The CDR3 DNA follows: TGCGCCAGCAGCCCGGAACCTACAGGGGTCGGAAACACCATATATTTT. It yields the protein CASSPEPTGVGNTIYF. The full variable domain, its missing parts supplied by reference TRBV5-1 and TRBJ1-3, is KAGVTQTPRYLIKTRGQQVTLSCSPISGHRSVSWYQQTPGQGLQFLFEYFSETQRNKGNFPGRFSGRQFSNSRSEMNVSTLELGDSALYLCASSPEPTGVGNTIYFGEGSWLTVV.

The rearrangement joins TRBV27 to TRBJ2-2; 7 bases agree with TRBD2. With V trimmed by 2 bases and J by 5 bases, 2 bases remained unmatched. Germline CDR1 MNHEY, CDR2 SMNVEV (reference sequence). This CDR3 comprises 14 residues. In nucleotides, the CDR3 is TGTGCCAGCAGTTTAATGCGGGGGACCGGGGAGCTGTTTTTT. This gives the protein CASSLMRGTGELFF.

This clone appeared once. V usage is TRBV5-1 and J usage is TRBJ1-1; 8 nucleotides align to TRBD1. The CDR3 is 15 amino acids. Germline V gene sequence: CDR1 SGHRS, CDR2 YFSETQ. Losses at the gene ends were 1 base for V and 2 bases for J; bases not matched to a gene: 4. The CDR3 bases are TGCGCCAGCAGCTTGTTAGGACAGGGAAACACTGAAGCTTTCTTT. This translates into CASSLLGQGNTEAFF. The full variable domain, rest sourced from reference TRBV5-1 and TRBJ1-1, is KAGVTQTPRYLIKTRGQQVTLSCSPISGHRSVSWYQQTPGQGLQFLFEYFSETQRNKGNFPGRFSGRQFSNSRSEMNVSTLELGDSALYLCASSLLGQGNTEAFFGQGTRLTVV.

This chain links TRBV7-9 with TRBJ2-5; D gene ambiguous. Trimming took 11 bases from V and 1 from J, leaving 8 bases between them. Germline V gene sequence: CDR1 SEHNR, CDR2 FQNEAQ (reference sequence). This CDR3 comprises 11 residues. CDR3 bases: TGTGCCGCTGGAGTCCAAGAGACCCAGTACTTC. Translating gives CAAGVQETQYF.

This chain links TRBV19 with TRBJ1-6; TRBD1 matches at 10 bases. V was pared by 6 bases and J by 6 bases, with 5 bases of the junction left unmatched. CDR3 length equals 15 residues. From germline, CDR1 is LNHDA and CDR2 SQIVND (reference sequence). In nucleotides, the CDR3 is TGTGCCAGTAGACCGGGACAGGGGTCTAATTCACCCCTCCACTTT. This gives the protein CASRPGQGSNSPLHF.

This chain joins TRBV2 and TRBJ2-7; TRBD1 matches 7 bases. The CDR3 consists of 12 residues. Trimming took 6 bases from V and 3 from J; bases not matched to a gene: 2. Germline loops: CDR1 SNHLY, CDR2 FYNNEI. The DNA of the CDR3 is TGTGCCAGCAGAGGGGACAGCTACGAGCAGTACTTC. It codes for CASRGDSYEQYF. The whole variable domain, remainder taken from reference TRBV2 and TRBJ2-7, is EPEVTQTPSHQVTQMGQEVILRCVPISNHLYFYWYRQILGQKVEFLVSFYNNEISEKSEIFDDQFSVERPDGSNFTLKIRSTKLEDSAMYFCASRGDSYEQYFGPGTRLTVT.

V and J are TRBV12-3 or TRBV12-4 and TRBJ2-3; maybe TRBD1 (5 bases). V dropped 6 bases and J dropped 6 bases, with 13 bases sitting between them. The CDR3 is made up of 13 amino acids. The CDR3 spells CASSKRKGDTQYF. In DNA, the CDR3 is TGTGCCAGCAGCAAACGAAAGGGGGATACGCAGTATTTT.

This chain connects TRBV18 to TRBJ1-1; D possibly corresponds to TRBD1 (5 bases). CDR3 length equals 13 residues. Trimming stripped 1 base from V and 4 bases from J, with 7 bases between. The germline V gene has CDR1 KGHSH and CDR2 LQKENI. This CDR3 is CASSPRRGTEAFF. For the CDR3, the DNA is TGTGCCAGCTCACCACGGAGGGGCACTGAAGCTTTCTTT.

The J gene is TRBJ2-7, the V gene TRBV5-4; D is possibly TRBD2 (6 bases). Germline CDR1 SGHNT, CDR2 YYREEE (reference sequence). V gave up 3 bases and J gave up 0 bases, with 13 bases separating them. The CDR3 covers 15 residues. The CDR3 is CASSSLRGLSYEQYF. CDR3 coding DNA: TGTGCCAGCAGCTCCCTGCGGGGCCTCTCCTACGAGCAGTACTTC.

The chain has TRBV19 and TRBJ1-2, with D perhaps TRBD1 (6 bases). Deletions cut 10 bases from V and 7 bases from J, with 16 bases between. Looked up from germline, CDR1 is LNHDA and CDR2 is SQIVND (reference sequence). This CDR3 has 12 residues. CDR3 sequence: CAIRRGAAGYTF. The CDR3 DNA sequence: TGTGCCATCAGGCGGGGGGCGGCTGGCTACACCTTC.

The chain joins TRBV19 to TRBJ1-2, with D possibly TRBD1 on 6 matching bases. Germline V CDR1 and CDR2: LNHDA, SQIVND (reference sequence). This CDR3 region has 13 residues. The germline V and J ends were trimmed by 5 bases and 3 bases, with 10 bases remaining between them. CDR3 DNA: TGTGCCAGTAGTTTCAGGACAGACTATGGCTACACCTTC. Protein: CASSFRTDYGYTF.

This rearrangement joins TRBV6-5 to TRBJ1-4; D remains ambiguous. Trimming took 5 bases from V and 5 from J, leaving 6 bases between them. CDR1 MNHEY and CDR2 SVGAGI come from the germline V gene. This CDR3 is built from 12 residues. The CDR3 DNA reads as TGTGCCAGCAGTCCAGTCAATGAAAAACTGTTTTTT. This translates into CASSPVNEKLFF.

This clone was seen once. The rearrangement links TRBV30 to TRBJ1-1; TRBD1 agrees at 8 bases. V was clipped by 5 bases and J by 4 bases; unmatched bases: 9. The CDR3 loop spans 14 amino acids. The germline V gene has CDR1 GTSNPN and CDR2 SVGIG (reference sequence). CDR3 DNA: TGTGCCTGGTCCCAGGGGGCACTGAGCACTGAAGCTTTCTTT. Its protein is CAWSQGALSTEAFF.

The J gene is TRBJ2-1, the V gene TRBV6-5; 10 positions match TRBD2. CDR3 length equals 15 residues. J lost 6 bases, V lost 6 bases, and 8 bases had no gene match. Germline-derived CDR1 and CDR2 are MNHEY and SVGAGI. The CDR3 region has the DNA TGTGCCAGCAGGCAAGCGGGGGGGCCTATCAATGAGCAGTTCTTC. Residues: CASRQAGGPINEQFF.

The chain links TRBV24-1 to TRBJ2-1, with 8 bases fitting TRBD2. After removal of 3 bases from V and 7 bases from J, the junction contained 10 bases not matched to a gene. This CDR3 spans 16 amino acids. The germline CDR1 and CDR2 sequences are KGHDR and SFDVKD. The CDR3 loop reads CATSDPRGGDGNEQFF. The CDR3 DNA follows: TGTGCCACCAGTGATCCCCGGGGGGGCGACGGGAATGAGCAGTTCTTC.

The chain joins TRBV9 to TRBJ1-6; 8 bases agree with TRBD1. Germline assignment: CDR1 SGDLS and CDR2 YYNGEE. J lost 6 bases, V lost 0 bases, and 8 bases had no gene match. The CDR3 extends over 17 amino acids. CDR3 sequence: CASSVGDRGSRNSPLHF. The CDR3 DNA is TGTGCCAGCAGCGTAGGCGACAGGGGATCACGTAATTCACCCCTCCACTTT.

The V call is TRBV7-2, the J call TRBJ1-1; perhaps TRBD1 as D (6 bases). V was clipped by 5 bases and J by 4 bases, with 17 bases between them. The CDR3 length is 15 residues. Germline lookup yields CDR1 SGHTA and CDR2 FQGNSA. CDR3 DNA: TGTGCCAGCAGCCTAGACGGGGGGCGGTTCACTGAAGCTTTCTTT. Its translation: CASSLDGGRFTEAFF.